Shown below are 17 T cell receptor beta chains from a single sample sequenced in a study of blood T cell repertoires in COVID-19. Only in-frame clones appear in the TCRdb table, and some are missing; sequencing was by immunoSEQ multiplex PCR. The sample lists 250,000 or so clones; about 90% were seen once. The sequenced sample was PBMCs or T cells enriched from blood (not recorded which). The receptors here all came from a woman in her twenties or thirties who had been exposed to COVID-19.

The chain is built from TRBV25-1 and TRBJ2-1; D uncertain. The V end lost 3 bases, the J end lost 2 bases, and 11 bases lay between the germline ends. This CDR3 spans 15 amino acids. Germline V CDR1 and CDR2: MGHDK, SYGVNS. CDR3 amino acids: CASSDPMAPYNEQFF. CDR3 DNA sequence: TGTGCCAGCAGTGACCCCATGGCCCCCTACAATGAGCAGTTCTTC.

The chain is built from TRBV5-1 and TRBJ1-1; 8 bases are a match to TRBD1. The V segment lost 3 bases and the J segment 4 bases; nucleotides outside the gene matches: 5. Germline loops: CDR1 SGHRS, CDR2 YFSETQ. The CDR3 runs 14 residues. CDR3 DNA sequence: TGCGCCAGCAGCTACCTGGACAGGGTCACTGAAGCTTTCTTT. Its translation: CASSYLDRVTEAFF.

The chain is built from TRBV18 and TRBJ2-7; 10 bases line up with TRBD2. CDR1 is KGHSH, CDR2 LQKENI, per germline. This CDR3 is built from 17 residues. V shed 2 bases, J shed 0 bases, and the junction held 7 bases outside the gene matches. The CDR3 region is CASSPEAGGGGSYEQYF. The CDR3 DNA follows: TGTGCCAGCTCACCAGAAGCGGGAGGGGGCGGCTCCTACGAGCAGTACTTC.

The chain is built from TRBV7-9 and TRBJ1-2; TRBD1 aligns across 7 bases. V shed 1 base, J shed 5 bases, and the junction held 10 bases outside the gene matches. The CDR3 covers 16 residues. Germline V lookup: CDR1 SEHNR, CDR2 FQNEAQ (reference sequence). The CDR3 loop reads CASSLELGGAGYGYTF. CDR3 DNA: TGTGCCAGCAGCTTAGAGCTAGGGGGCGCTGGATATGGCTACACCTTC. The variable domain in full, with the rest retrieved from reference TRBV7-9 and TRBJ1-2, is DTGVSQNPRHKITKRGQNVTFRCDPISEHNRLYWYRQTLGQGPEFLTYFQNEAQLEKSRLLSDRFSAERPKGSFSTLEIQRTEQGDSAMYLCASSLELGGAGYGYTFGSGTRLTVV.

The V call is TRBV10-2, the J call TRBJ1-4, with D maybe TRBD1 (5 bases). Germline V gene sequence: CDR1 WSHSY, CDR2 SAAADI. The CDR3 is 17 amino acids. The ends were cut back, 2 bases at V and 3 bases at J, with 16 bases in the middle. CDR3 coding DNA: TGCGCCAGCAGTGAGGCGACCCCCGGGGGGGCTAATGAAAAACTGTTTTTT. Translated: CASSEATPGGANEKLFF.

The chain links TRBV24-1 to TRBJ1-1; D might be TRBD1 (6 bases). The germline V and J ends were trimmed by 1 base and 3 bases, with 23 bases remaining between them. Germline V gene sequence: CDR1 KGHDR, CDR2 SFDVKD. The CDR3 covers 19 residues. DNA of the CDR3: TGTGCCACCAGTGATTTCCAAAGGGACAAAAAACGCCCTTACACTGAAGCTTTCTTT. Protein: CATSDFQRDKKRPYTEAFF.

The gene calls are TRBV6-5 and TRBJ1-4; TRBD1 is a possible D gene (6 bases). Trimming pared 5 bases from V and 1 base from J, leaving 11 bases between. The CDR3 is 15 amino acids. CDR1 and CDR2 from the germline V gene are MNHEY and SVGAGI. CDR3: CASSIEGGTNEKLFF. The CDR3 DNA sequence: TGTGCCAGCAGTATTGAAGGGGGAACTAATGAAAAACTGTTTTTT.

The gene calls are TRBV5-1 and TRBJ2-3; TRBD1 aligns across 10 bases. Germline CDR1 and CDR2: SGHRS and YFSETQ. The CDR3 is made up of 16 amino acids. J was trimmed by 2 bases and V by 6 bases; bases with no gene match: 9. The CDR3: CASTPGQGKATDTQYF. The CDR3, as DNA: TGCGCCAGCACTCCGGGACAGGGGAAAGCCACAGATACGCAGTATTTT.

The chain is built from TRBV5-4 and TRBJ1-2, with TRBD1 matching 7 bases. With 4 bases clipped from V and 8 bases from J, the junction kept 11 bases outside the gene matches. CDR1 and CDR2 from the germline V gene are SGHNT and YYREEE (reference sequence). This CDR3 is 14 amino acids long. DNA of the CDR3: TGTGCCAGCAGCCCCAGGGGGGAACAGGAGGGCTACACCTTC. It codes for CASSPRGEQEGYTF.

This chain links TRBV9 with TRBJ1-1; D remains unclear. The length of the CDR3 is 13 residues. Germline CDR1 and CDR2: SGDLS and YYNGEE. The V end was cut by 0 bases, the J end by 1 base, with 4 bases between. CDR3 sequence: CASSVGRNTEAFF. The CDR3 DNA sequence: TGTGCCAGCAGCGTAGGGAGGAACACTGAAGCTTTCTTT.

The CDR3 DNA is TGTGCCAGCAGTTATCTAGCGGGAGACTACAATGAGCAGTTCTTC. Translating it yields CASSYLAGDYNEQFF. The chain joins TRBV6-5 to TRBJ2-1; 10 nucleotides line up with TRBD2. Germline V lookup: CDR1 MNHEY, CDR2 SVGAGI. The CDR3 sequence is 15 residues long. V lost 3 bases, J lost 3 bases, and 2 bases stayed unmatched.

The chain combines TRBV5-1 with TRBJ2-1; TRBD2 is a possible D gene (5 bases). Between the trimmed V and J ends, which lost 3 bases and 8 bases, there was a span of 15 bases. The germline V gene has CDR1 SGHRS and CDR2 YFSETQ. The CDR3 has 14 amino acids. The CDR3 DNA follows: TGCGCCAGCAGCTGGGGTACGGGGATCGATGAGCAGTTCTTC. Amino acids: CASSWGTGIDEQFF. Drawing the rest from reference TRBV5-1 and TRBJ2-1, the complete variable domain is KAGVTQTPRYLIKTRGQQVTLSCSPISGHRSVSWYQQTPGQGLQFLFEYFSETQRNKGNFPGRFSGRQFSNSRSEMNVSTLELGDSALYLCASSWGTGIDEQFFGPGTRLTVL.

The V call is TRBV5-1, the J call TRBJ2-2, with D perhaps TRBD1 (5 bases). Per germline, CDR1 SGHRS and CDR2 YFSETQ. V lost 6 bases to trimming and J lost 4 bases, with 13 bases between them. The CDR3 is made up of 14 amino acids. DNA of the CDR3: TGCGCCAGCACCCGTCAGGGATTCACCGGGGAGCTGTTTTTT. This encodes CASTRQGFTGELFF.

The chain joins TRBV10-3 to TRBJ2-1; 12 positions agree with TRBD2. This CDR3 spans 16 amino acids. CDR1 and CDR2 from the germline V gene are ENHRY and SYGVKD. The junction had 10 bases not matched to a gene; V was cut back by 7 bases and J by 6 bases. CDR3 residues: CAIKGRLAGVGNEQFF. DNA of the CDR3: TGTGCCATCAAGGGGAGACTAGCGGGAGTAGGCAATGAGCAGTTCTTC.

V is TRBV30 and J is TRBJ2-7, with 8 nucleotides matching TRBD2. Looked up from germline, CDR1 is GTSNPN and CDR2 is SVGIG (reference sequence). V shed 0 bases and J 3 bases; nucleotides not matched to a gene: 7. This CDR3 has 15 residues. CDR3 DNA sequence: TGTGCCTGGAGTGTAGGTAGCGGGGATTTCTACGAGCAGTACTTC. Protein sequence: CAWSVGSGDFYEQYF.

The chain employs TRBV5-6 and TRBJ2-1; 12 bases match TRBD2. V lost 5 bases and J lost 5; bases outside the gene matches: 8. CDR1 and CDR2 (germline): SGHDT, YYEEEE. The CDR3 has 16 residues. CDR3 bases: TGTGCCAGCAGAGACGTCGGACTAGCGGGGAACAATGAGCAGTTCTTC. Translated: CASRDVGLAGNNEQFF.

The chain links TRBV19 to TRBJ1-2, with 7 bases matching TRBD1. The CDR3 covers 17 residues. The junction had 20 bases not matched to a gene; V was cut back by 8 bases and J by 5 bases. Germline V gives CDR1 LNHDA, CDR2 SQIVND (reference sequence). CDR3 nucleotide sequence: TGTGCCAGTGATTATTCCGGGACAGCGGCGTCCTATTATGGCTACACCTTC. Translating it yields CASDYSGTAASYYGYTF. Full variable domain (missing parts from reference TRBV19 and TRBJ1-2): DGGITQSPKYLFRKEGQNVTLSCEQNLNHDAMYWYRQDPGQGLRLIYYSQIVNDFQKGDIAEGYSVSREKKESFPLTVTSAQKNPTAFYLCASDYSGTAASYYGYTFGSGTRLTVV.